Presented here are 4 T cell receptor beta chains from one specimen sequenced in a study of metastatic and nonmetastatic thyroid tumors (dated by TCRdb to 2020 to 2022). The protocol used for the library was PCR. Instrument used: Illumina HiSeq 4000. The public reads were reprocessed in TCRdb via fastp at Q25 and MiXCR, keeping in-frame beta chains. The table for this sample lists about 21,000 clones; around a quarter of them were counted only once. About 10% of the sample is held by the ten biggest clonotypes. No patient had received any treatment before thyroid surgery. Sequencing was done on a sample of tumor tissue. These receptors came from a female donor with papillary thyroid cancer or a benign thyroid nodule (not recorded which). Some clones in this sample may be carry-over from other donors' samples.

This clone is deemed medium-sized. The rearrangement joins TRBV12-3 or TRBV12-4 to TRBJ1-6; D perhaps matches TRBD1 (5 bases). The V end was cut by 6 bases, the J end by 5 bases, with 14 bases between. CDR3 length: 15 amino acids. In nucleotides, the CDR3 is TGTGCCAGCAGAGTCGGGGGGATCAATAATTCACCCCTCCACTTT. Protein product: CASRVGGINNSPLHF.

The chain recombines TRBV11-2 with TRBJ2-2, with a weak D call TRBD2 (6 bases). Looked up from germline, CDR1 is SGHAT and CDR2 is FQNNGV. The CDR3 extends over 17 amino acids. The V and J ends lost 5 bases and 1 base respectively, with 17 bases between them. DNA for the CDR3: TGTGCCAGCAGCCTACCCCGGGTGGAGGGGAACACCGGGGAGCTGTTTTTT. Amino acids: CASSLPRVEGNTGELFF.

The chain couples TRBV6-4 to TRBJ2-3, with a weak D call TRBD2 (6 bases). This CDR3 has 14 amino acids. With 2 bases removed from V and 3 bases from J, the gap between germline ends came to 9 bases. CDR1 MRHNA and CDR2 SNTAGT come from the germline V gene. The CDR3 here is CASSDTSGTDTQYF. CDR3 coding DNA: TGTGCCAGCAGTGACACCAGCGGGACAGATACGCAGTATTTT.

By share, this clone ranks as medium-sized. This chain joins TRBV28 and TRBJ1-2; the match to TRBD1 covers 7 bases. There are 14 residues in the CDR3. J lost 3 bases, V lost 6 bases, and 7 bases had no gene match. In germline, CDR1 is MDHEN, CDR2 SYDVKM. CDR3 sequence (DNA): TGTGCCAGCAGCCTCAACAGGGGTTACTATGGCTACACCTTC. This translates into CASSLNRGYYGYTF.